The T cell receptor beta chain under discussion was sequenced for a study of Ad26.COV2.S vaccination and SARS-CoV-2 variants. Study-wide context: Intramuscular Ad26.COV2.S at 5x10^10 or 1x10^11 viral particles. Regarding the study as a whole: The TCR breadth and depth analyses may have produced an underestimate of total T cell responses. Spike-specific responses of CD8+ and CD4+ T cells were reported to display substantial breadth after vaccination.

Produced via immunoSEQ multiplex PCR; TCRdb's table is partial and in-frame only. The sample shows hundreds of thousands of clones, about 88% of them seen only once. A remark on this clone: The antigen is not known.

The treatment denotes: some 20 received Ad26.COV2.S at low or high dose, single or two shots; 5 received placebo; per-sample allocation not given. Specimens were obtained on day 63 following the first vaccine or placebo injection. A Boston donor was an adult aged 18-55 years. The V gene end was trimmed by 6 bases and the J gene end by 5 bases; junction bases not matched to a gene: 5. Germline CDR1 SGHDN, CDR2 FVKESK. The CDR3 contains 15 residues. The TCR was taken from a person between 18 and 60 years old who received the Ad26.COV2.S COVID-19 vaccine or a placebo. V usage is TRBV14 and J usage is TRBJ1-6; TRBD1 matches at 9 bases. The specimen comprised peripheral blood, sampled in a trial of Ad26.COV2.S vaccine versus placebo. The CDR3 DNA reads as TGTGCCAGCAGGGAGACAGGGGGAAATAATTCACCCCTCCACTTT. Its protein product is CASRETGGNNSPLHF.